Only a few counts were recorded for the clone carrying this T cell receptor (beta chain). What it binds is not known. Since all of the isolated RNA was reverse transcribed, expressed TCRB transcripts were what got sequenced. Naive, central memory and regulatory T cell samples averaged about 3.57 million reads. Sequencing was performed with immunoSEQ multiplex PCR; in TCRdb, only in-frame clones are kept and a portion is missing. The repertoire holds roughly 140,000 clones, with less than 9% as singletons. This sample is drawn from a study of beta chain features in type 1 diabetes. At the level of the study: Healthy donors, compared against patients, showed similar age, gender and cell yields. Study-level results: Moderately but significantly shorter TCRB CDR3s were found in Type 1 diabetes patients in all four CD4+ subsets. A potential influence of HLA type upon TCRB rearrangement remained unresolved herein.

The CDR3 spans 15 residues. J lost 5 bases, V lost 5 bases, and 5 bases had no gene match. Germline V CDR1 and CDR2: SGHAT, FQNNGV. This TCR was recovered from a woman aged 25-40 years in good health. The V and J genes are TRBV11-2 and TRBJ2-1; the match to TRBD1 covers 11 bases. Sequenced: central memory CD4+ T cells from blood. The CDR3 nucleotides read TGTGCCAGCAGCCAGAGGACAGGGGGCCACAATGAGCAGTTCTTC. As protein: CASSQRTGGHNEQFF.